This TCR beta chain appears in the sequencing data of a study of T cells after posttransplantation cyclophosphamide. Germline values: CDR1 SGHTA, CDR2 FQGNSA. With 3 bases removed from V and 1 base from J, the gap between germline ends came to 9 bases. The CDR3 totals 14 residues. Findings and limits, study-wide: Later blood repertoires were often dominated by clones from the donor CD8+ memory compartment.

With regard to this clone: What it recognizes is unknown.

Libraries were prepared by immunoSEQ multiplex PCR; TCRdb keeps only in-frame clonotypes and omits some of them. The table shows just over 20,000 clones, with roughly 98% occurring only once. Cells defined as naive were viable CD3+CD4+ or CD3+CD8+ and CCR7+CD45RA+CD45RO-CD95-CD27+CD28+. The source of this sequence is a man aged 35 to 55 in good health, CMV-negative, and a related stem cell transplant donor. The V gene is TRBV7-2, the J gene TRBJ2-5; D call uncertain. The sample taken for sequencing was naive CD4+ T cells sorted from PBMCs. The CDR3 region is CASSLAVSQETQYF. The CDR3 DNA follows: TGTGCCAGCAGCTTGGCCGTTTCCCAAGAGACCCAGTACTTC.